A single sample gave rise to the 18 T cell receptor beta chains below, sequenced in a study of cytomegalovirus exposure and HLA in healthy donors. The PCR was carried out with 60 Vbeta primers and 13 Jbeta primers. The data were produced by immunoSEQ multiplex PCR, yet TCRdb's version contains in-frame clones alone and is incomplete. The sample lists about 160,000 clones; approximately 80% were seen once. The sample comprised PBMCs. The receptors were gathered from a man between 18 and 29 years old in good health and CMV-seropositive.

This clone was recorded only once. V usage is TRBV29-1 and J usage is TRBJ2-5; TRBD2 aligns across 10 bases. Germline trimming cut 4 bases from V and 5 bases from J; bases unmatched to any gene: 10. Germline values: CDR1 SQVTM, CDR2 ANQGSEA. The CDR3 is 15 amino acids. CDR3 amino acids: CSVAPRLAGEETQYF. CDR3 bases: TGCAGCGTTGCACCCCGGCTAGCGGGGGAGGAGACCCAGTACTTC.

The DNA of the CDR3 is TGTGCCAGTAGTATGGGGCTAGCGGGAGGTGATACGCAGTATTTT. Encoded protein: CASSMGLAGGDTQYF. V and J are TRBV19 and TRBJ2-3; TRBD2 aligns across 11 bases. The CDR3 runs 15 residues. Trimming removed 3 bases from V and 6 bases from J; junction bases left unmatched: 5. Germline lookup yields CDR1 LNHDA and CDR2 SQIVND (reference sequence). The entire variable domain, with the rest obtained from reference TRBV19 and TRBJ2-3, is as follows: DGGITQSPKYLFRKEGQNVTLSCEQNLNHDAMYWYRQDPGQGLRLIYYSQIVNDFQKGDIAEGYSVSREKKESFPLTVTSAQKNPTAFYLCASSMGLAGGDTQYFGPGTRLTVL.

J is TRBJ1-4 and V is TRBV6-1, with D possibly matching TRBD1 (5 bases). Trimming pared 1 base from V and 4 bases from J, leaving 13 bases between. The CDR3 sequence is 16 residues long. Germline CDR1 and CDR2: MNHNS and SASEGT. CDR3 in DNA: TGTGCCAGCAGTGAAGGGAGACAGCCACTTAATGAAAAACTGTTTTTT. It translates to CASSEGRQPLNEKLFF.

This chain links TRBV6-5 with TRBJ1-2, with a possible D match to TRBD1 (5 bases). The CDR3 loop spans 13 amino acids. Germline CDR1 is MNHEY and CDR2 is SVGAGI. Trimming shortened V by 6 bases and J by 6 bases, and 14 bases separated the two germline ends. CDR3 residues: CASSGWGENGYTF. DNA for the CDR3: TGTGCCAGCAGCGGATGGGGGGAAAATGGCTACACCTTC.

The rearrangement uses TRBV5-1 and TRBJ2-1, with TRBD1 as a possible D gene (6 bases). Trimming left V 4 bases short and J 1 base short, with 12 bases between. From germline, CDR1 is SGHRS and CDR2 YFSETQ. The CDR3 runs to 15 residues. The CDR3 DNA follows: TGCGCCAGCAGCGCGGACAGCCCTTCCTACAATGAGCAGTTCTTC. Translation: CASSADSPSYNEQFF.

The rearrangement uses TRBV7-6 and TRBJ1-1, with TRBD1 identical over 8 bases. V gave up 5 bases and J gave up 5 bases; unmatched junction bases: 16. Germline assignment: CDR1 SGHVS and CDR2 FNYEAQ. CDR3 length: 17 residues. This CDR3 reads CASSPWSGGLGWTEAFF. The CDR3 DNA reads TGTGCCAGCAGCCCCTGGTCAGGGGGCCTAGGATGGACTGAAGCTTTCTTT.

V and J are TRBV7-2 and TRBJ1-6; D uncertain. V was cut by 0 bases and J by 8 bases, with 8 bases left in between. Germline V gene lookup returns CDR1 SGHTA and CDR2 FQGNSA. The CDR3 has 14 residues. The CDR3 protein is CASSLALGYSPLHF. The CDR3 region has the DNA TGTGCCAGCAGCTTAGCGCTAGGTTATTCACCCCTCCACTTT. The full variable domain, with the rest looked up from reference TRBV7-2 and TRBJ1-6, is GAGVSQSPSNKVTEKGKDVELRCDPISGHTALYWYRQSLGQGLEFLIYFQGNSAPDKSGLPSDRFSAERTGGSVSTLTIQRTQQEDSAVYLCASSLALGYSPLHFGNGTRLTVT.

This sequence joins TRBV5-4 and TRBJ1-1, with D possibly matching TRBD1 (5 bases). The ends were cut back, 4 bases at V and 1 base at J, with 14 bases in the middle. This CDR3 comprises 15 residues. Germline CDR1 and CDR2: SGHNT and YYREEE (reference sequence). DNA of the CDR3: TGTGCCAGCAGCCCGGAGGGGCAGCGGAACACTGAAGCTTTCTTT. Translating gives CASSPEGQRNTEAFF.

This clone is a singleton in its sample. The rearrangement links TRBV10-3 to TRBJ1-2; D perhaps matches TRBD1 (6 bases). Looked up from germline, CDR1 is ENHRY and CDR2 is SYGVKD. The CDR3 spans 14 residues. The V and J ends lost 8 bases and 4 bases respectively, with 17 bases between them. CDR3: CAIPGTGGGYGYTF. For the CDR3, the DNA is TGTGCCATCCCAGGGACGGGGGGCGGCTATGGCTACACCTTC.

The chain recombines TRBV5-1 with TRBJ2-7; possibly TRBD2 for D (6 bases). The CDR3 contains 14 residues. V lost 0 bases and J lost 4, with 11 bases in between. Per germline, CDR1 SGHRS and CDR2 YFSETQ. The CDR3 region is CASSLAFSGYEQYF. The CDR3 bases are TGCGCCAGCAGCTTGGCCTTTAGCGGATACGAGCAGTACTTC.

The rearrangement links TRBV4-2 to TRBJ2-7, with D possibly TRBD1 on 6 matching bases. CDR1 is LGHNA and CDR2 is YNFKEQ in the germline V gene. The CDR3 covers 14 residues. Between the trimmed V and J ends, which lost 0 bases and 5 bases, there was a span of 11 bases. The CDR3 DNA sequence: TGTGCCAGCAGCCAAGATAGGCACAGGGACGAGCAGTACTTC. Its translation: CASSQDRHRDEQYF.

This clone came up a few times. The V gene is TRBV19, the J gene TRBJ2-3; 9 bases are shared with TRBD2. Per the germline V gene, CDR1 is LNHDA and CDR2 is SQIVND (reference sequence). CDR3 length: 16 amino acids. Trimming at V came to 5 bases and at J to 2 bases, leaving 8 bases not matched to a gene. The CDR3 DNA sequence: TGTGCCAGTAGTGGTCCTAGCGGGACTACCACAGATACGCAGTATTTT. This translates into CASSGPSGTTTDTQYF. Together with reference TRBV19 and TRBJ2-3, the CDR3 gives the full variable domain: DGGITQSPKYLFRKEGQNVTLSCEQNLNHDAMYWYRQDPGQGLRLIYYSQIVNDFQKGDIAEGYSVSREKKESFPLTVTSAQKNPTAFYLCASSGPSGTTTDTQYFGPGTRLTVL.

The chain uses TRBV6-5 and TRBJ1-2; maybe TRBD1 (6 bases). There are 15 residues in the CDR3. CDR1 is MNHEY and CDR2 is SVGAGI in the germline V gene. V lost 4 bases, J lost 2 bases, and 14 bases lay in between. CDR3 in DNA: TGTGCCAGCAGTTCCCAAGGGGGTATAAACTATGGCTACACCTTC. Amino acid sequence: CASSSQGGINYGYTF.

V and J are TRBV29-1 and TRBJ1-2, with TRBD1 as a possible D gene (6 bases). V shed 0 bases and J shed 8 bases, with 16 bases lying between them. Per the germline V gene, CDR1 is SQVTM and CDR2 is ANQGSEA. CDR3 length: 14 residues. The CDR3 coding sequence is TGCAGCGTTGAAGAGATCGGGCAGGGGAAAGGCTACACCTTC. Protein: CSVEEIGQGKGYTF.

The CDR3 reads CATRGPPNEKLFF. In DNA, the CDR3 is TGTGCCACCAGGGGGCCGCCTAATGAAAAACTGTTTTTT. The rearrangement joins TRBV10-3 to TRBJ1-4, with TRBD1 identical over 8 bases. The ends lost 10 bases at V and 3 bases at J; junction bases unmatched: 4. Germline lookup yields CDR1 ENHRY and CDR2 SYGVKD. The CDR3 is made up of 13 amino acids.

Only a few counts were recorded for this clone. DNA of the CDR3: TGCAGCGGGGGGGCCAGGGGGGAGACCCAGTACTTC. Translation gives CSGGARGETQYF. The rearrangement uses TRBV29-1 and TRBJ2-5, with D possibly TRBD1 on 7 matching bases. Trimming removed 7 bases from V and 5 bases from J, with 14 bases in between. CDR3 length: 12 amino acids. Germline lookup yields CDR1 SQVTM and CDR2 ANQGSEA.

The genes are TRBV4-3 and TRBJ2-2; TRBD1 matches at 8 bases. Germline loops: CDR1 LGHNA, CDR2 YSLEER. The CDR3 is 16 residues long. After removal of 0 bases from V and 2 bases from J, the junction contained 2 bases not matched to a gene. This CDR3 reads CASSQEDRDNTGELFF. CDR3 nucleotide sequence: TGCGCCAGCAGCCAAGAGGACAGGGACAACACCGGGGAGCTGTTTTTT.

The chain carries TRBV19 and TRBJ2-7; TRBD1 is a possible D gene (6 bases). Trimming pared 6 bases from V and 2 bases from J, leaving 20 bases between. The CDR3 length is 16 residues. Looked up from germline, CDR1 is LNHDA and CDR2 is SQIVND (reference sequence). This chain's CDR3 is CASSSYRAHDPYEQYF. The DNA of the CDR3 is TGTGCCAGTAGCTCCTACAGGGCTCACGACCCCTACGAGCAGTACTTC.